These 20 T cell receptor beta chains originate from one sample sequenced in a study of blood T cell repertoires in COVID-19. Assay: immunoSEQ multiplex PCR; the TCRdb copy retains only in-frame clones and omits some. The sample carries some 530,000 clones, 80% to 90% recorded once. Sequencing input: peripheral blood. All receptors derive from a human donor in a cohort sampled during active COVID-19.

V and J are TRBV18 and TRBJ1-1; unclear D gene. V shed 7 bases and J shed 0 bases, with 12 bases lying between them. Germline CDR1 is KGHSH and CDR2 is LQKENI. This CDR3 comprises 14 residues. As DNA, the CDR3 is TGTGCCAGCTACCGGGGAGGTTTGAACACTGAAGCTTTCTTT. This translates into CASYRGGLNTEAFF.

This chain connects TRBV6-4 to TRBJ2-3, with no clear D. Trimming left V 4 bases short and J 1 base short, with 15 bases between. Germline V CDR1 and CDR2: MRHNA, SNTAGT. The CDR3 consists of 16 residues. For the CDR3, the DNA is TGTGCCAGCAGTGTCGGGTTAGGATCCGGCACAGATACGCAGTATTTT. This encodes CASSVGLGSGTDTQYF.

As regards this clone: Other nucleotide sequences from this sample produce the same CDR3. The chain carries TRBV19 and TRBJ2-7, with 12 bases lining up with TRBD2. Germline V gene sequence: CDR1 LNHDA, CDR2 SQIVND (reference sequence). The V gene end was trimmed by 4 bases and the J gene end by 5 bases; junction bases not matched to a gene: 6. There are 15 residues in the CDR3. In nucleotides, the CDR3 is TGTGCCAGTAGTACGACTAGCGGGAGACCCCACGAGCAGTACTTC. Protein product: CASSTTSGRPHEQYF. The entire variable domain, with the rest obtained from reference TRBV19 and TRBJ2-7, is as follows: DGGITQSPKYLFRKEGQNVTLSCEQNLNHDAMYWYRQDPGQGLRLIYYSQIVNDFQKGDIAEGYSVSREKKESFPLTVTSAQKNPTAFYLCASSTTSGRPHEQYFGPGTRLTVT.

The genes are TRBV30 and TRBJ1-1; 8 bases are shared with TRBD1. The germline CDR1 and CDR2 sequences are GTSNPN and SVGIG (reference sequence). This CDR3 contains 12 residues. V was pared by 3 bases and J by 11 bases, with 8 bases of the junction left unmatched. CDR3 DNA: TGTGCCTGGAGCCCTAGACAGGGGAGGGCTTTCTTT. Its translation: CAWSPRQGRAFF.

In this sample, this clone turned up a few times. The chain carries TRBV10-1 and TRBJ1-1; D is undetermined. The CDR3 loop spans 13 amino acids. Trimming cost V 4 bases and J 1 base, with 7 bases left between them. Germline values: CDR1 WNHNN, CDR2 SYGVQD (reference sequence). Here the CDR3 DNA reads TGCGCCAGCAGTGGGGCCGGGAACACTGAAGCTTTCTTT. Protein product: CASSGAGNTEAFF.

Worth noting for this clone: At one end the junction does not follow the germline gene, possibly because of a read error. The chain is built from TRBV20-1 and TRBJ1-5, with a tentative D call TRBD1 (5 bases). Germline lookup yields CDR1 DFQATT and CDR2 SNEGSKA (reference sequence). The CDR3 loop spans 15 amino acids. The CDR3 bases are TGCAGTGCTAGTGCAGGGTATAGTAGCTATCAGCCCCAGCATTTT. It translates to CSASAGYSSYQPQHF.

J is TRBJ1-2 and V is TRBV19; D ambiguous. CDR3 size: 11 residues. CDR1 and CDR2 (germline): LNHDA, SQIVND (reference sequence). Trimming shortened V by 11 bases and J by 4 bases, and 11 bases separated the two germline ends. CDR3 region: CASQEGYGYTF. In DNA, the CDR3 is TGTGCCTCTCAGGAGGGCTATGGCTACACCTTC.

The chain carries TRBV5-6 and TRBJ1-2, with 7 positions matching TRBD1. CDR3 size: 15 residues. Germline V gene sequence: CDR1 SGHDT, CDR2 YYEEEE. With V trimmed by 3 bases and J by 5 bases, 10 bases remained unmatched. The CDR3 reads CASSSWDRLLYGYTF. Written as DNA, the CDR3 is TGTGCCAGCAGCTCATGGGACAGACTCCTTTATGGCTACACCTTC.

The J gene is TRBJ2-2, the V gene TRBV7-9; D gene unclear. The CDR3 totals 16 residues. Germline V lookup: CDR1 SEHNR, CDR2 FQNEAQ (reference sequence). The V and J ends lost 1 base and 4 bases respectively, with 13 bases between them. CDR3 loop: CASSLVPGIITGELFF. As DNA, the CDR3 is TGTGCCAGCAGCTTAGTTCCGGGTATAATCACCGGGGAGCTGTTTTTT.

This rearrangement joins TRBV29-1 to TRBJ2-2; 7 nucleotides match TRBD1. The CDR3 totals 13 residues. Germline assignment: CDR1 SQVTM and CDR2 ANQGSEA. Here the CDR3 DNA reads TGCAGTGAGTTTACAGGGGCGGACGGGGAGCTGTTTTTT. Translating gives CSEFTGADGELFF.

In DNA, the CDR3 is TGTGCCAGCAGCGTAGCAGGGGGCAGTGGCTACACCTTC. This sequence encodes CASSVAGGSGYTF. The J gene is TRBJ1-2, the V gene TRBV9; 8 nucleotides align to TRBD1. CDR3 length: 13 residues. Germline V gene sequence: CDR1 SGDLS, CDR2 YYNGEE. The V and J ends lost 0 bases and 7 bases, in that order; junction bases with no gene match: 2.

The chain employs TRBV19 and TRBJ1-1; 8 bases map to TRBD1. The germline V gene encodes CDR1 LNHDA and CDR2 SQIVND (reference sequence). Trimming at V came to 8 bases and at J to 1 base, leaving 12 bases not matched to a gene. CDR3 length: 16 amino acids. The CDR3, as DNA: TGTGCCAGTCGCTCGCAGGGGGCTTTGTGGAACACTGAAGCTTTCTTT. This translates into CASRSQGALWNTEAFF.

The CDR3 sequence is CASSSSGVTEAFF. The CDR3 nucleotides are TGTGCCAGCAGCTCTTCAGGGGTCACTGAAGCTTTCTTT. The chain combines TRBV7-9 with TRBJ1-1, with D perhaps TRBD1 (6 bases). The CDR3 runs to 13 residues. CDR1 is SEHNR and CDR2 is FQNEAQ in the germline V gene (reference sequence). Trimming removed 4 bases from V and 4 bases from J, with 10 bases in between.

The rearrangement links TRBV7-3 to TRBJ2-6, with D perhaps matching TRBD2 (5 bases). Germline CDR1 SGHTA, CDR2 FQGTGA. With 1 base removed from V and 4 bases from J, the gap between germline ends came to 11 bases. The CDR3 runs to 16 residues. CDR3 amino acids: CASSLRSAVGANVLTF. The CDR3 nucleotides are TGTGCCAGCAGCTTAAGGTCAGCGGTGGGGGCCAACGTCCTGACTTTC.

J is TRBJ2-1 and V is TRBV11-3, with a weak D call TRBD2 (5 bases). V was trimmed by 2 bases and J by 6 bases, leaving 11 bases between them. From germline, CDR1 is SGHNT and CDR2 YENEEA. The CDR3 runs 14 residues. CDR3 protein: CASSLSSLANEQFF. The DNA for the CDR3 is TGTGCCAGCAGCTTATCTAGCCTCGCCAATGAGCAGTTCTTC.

The chain's CDR3 is CASSVLGGLNTEAFF. In DNA form, the CDR3 reads TGTGCCAGCAGTGTTTTAGGGGGACTGAACACTGAAGCTTTCTTT. J is TRBJ1-1 and V is TRBV2; maybe TRBD1 (6 bases). This CDR3 comprises 15 residues. Trimming shortened V by 4 bases and J by 0 bases, and 12 bases separated the two germline ends. The germline gives CDR1 SNHLY, CDR2 FYNNEI.

The V gene is TRBV18, the J gene TRBJ1-2, with 7 bases aligning to TRBD1. The CDR3 loop spans 14 amino acids. The germline V gene encodes CDR1 KGHSH and CDR2 LQKENI. With 6 bases clipped from V and 4 bases from J, the junction kept 8 bases outside the gene matches. DNA for the CDR3: TGTGCCAGCTCCCTCGACGGACAGGTCTATGGCTACACCTTC. Amino acid sequence: CASSLDGQVYGYTF.

This chain links TRBV9 with TRBJ2-2; weak D call: TRBD2 (5 bases). This CDR3 spans 16 amino acids. V lost 0 bases, J lost 1 base, and 10 bases lay in between. The germline CDR1 and CDR2 sequences are SGDLS and YYNGEE. The CDR3 loop is CASSVGGLGNTGELFF. CDR3 bases: TGTGCCAGCAGCGTAGGAGGGCTGGGGAACACCGGGGAGCTGTTTTTT.

The chain couples TRBV19 to TRBJ1-1; perhaps TRBD1 as D (6 bases). The CDR3 totals 16 residues. With 4 bases removed from V and 3 bases from J, the gap between germline ends came to 18 bases. The germline V gene has CDR1 LNHDA and CDR2 SQIVND (reference sequence). The CDR3 DNA reads as TGTGCCAGTAGTACCCTTACAGGGCGAGGCGACACTGAAGCTTTCTTT. Protein sequence: CASSTLTGRGDTEAFF.

This chain connects TRBV6-5 to TRBJ2-1, with TRBD1 matching 9 bases. There are 13 residues in the CDR3. CDR1 and CDR2 (germline): MNHEY, SVGAGI. Unmatched junction bases numbered 7, after V lost 10 bases and J lost 6 bases. The CDR3, as DNA: TGTGCCACCCGGGACAGGGTAGGCAATGAGCAGTTCTTC. This encodes CATRDRVGNEQFF.